This entry is about one TCR beta chain. This sample stems from a study of T cell responses to AZD1222 COVID-19 vaccine. Sequenced by immunoSEQ multiplex PCR; TCRdb stores in-frame clones only, minus some. This table has 130,000 to 150,000 clones, approximately 90% appearing once. Between the trimmed V and J ends, which lost 4 bases and 6 bases, there was a span of 13 bases. This CDR3 region has 13 residues. Looked up from germline, CDR1 is SGHRS and CDR2 is YFSETQ. This specimen was peripheral blood, taken on day 0 of AZD1222 vaccination. The V and J genes are TRBV5-1 and TRBJ1-2; D is ambiguous. The clonotype originates from an adult in good health. The CDR3 loop is CASSNTGANGYTF. Here the CDR3 DNA reads TGCGCCAGCAGCAATACGGGCGCGAATGGCTACACCTTC.